The 21 T cell receptor beta chains below all came from one sample that was sequenced in a study of T cell repertoires in cytomegalovirus infection. TCRdb used MiXCR to reprocess the reads, holding one entry per CDR3 protein. The table has fewer than 550,000 distinct CDR3 sequences, 16% seen once. The sample consisted of CD8+ T cells from PBMCs. The receptors here all came from a human donor in good health (CMV status not recorded). Some clones in this sample may be carry-over from other donors' samples.

This clonotype was counted only a few times. This chain joins TRBV28 and TRBJ2-3; D ambiguous. CDR3 length equals 13 residues. The ends were cut back, 4 bases at V and 4 bases at J, with 9 bases in the middle. Germline loops: CDR1 MDHEN, CDR2 SYDVKM. DNA for the CDR3: TGTGCCAGCAGTTCCCTAATAGCAGATACGCAGTATTTT. It specifies CASSSLIADTQYF.

This clonotype was recorded many times. The V and J genes are TRBV7-8 and TRBJ1-4; 10 positions agree with TRBD1. With 0 bases clipped from V and 8 bases from J, the junction kept 15 bases outside the gene matches. The CDR3 is 19 residues long. Germline V lookup: CDR1 SGHVS, CDR2 FQNEAQ. In nucleotides, the CDR3 is TGTGCCAGCAGCTTAGCGCCGGGGACAGGGGATGCTCGTCCAGAAAAACTGTTTTTT. Protein sequence: CASSLAPGTGDARPEKLFF.

In its sample, this clonotype was seen many times. The chain carries TRBV11-2 and TRBJ2-1; D may be TRBD1 or TRBD2 (5 bases each). V shed 3 bases and J shed 7 bases, with 16 bases lying between them. Looked up from germline, CDR1 is SGHAT and CDR2 is FQNNGV. The CDR3 length is 15 residues. The DNA for the CDR3 is TGTGCCAGCAGCTTGGGGTGGGACGGGAAGAATGAGCAGTTCTTC. Encoded protein: CASSLGWDGKNEQFF. Full variable domain (remainder filled in from reference TRBV11-2 and TRBJ2-1): EAGVAQSPRYKIIEKRQSVAFWCNPISGHATLYWYQQILGQGPKLLIQFQNNGVVDDSQLPKDRFSAERLKGVDSTLKIQPAKLEDSAVYLCASSLGWDGKNEQFFGPGTRLTVL.

The CDR3 nucleotides are TGTGCCAGCAGCGTAGGGCATAGCCGCTCTGGAAACACCATATATTTT. This translates into CASSVGHSRSGNTIYF. The chain combines TRBV9 with TRBJ1-3, with unresolved D. The germline V gene encodes CDR1 SGDLS and CDR2 YYNGEE. Trimming shortened V by 0 bases and J by 0 bases, and 10 bases separated the two germline ends. The CDR3 has 16 amino acids.

The table lists this clonotype with a few counts. The chain links TRBV19 to TRBJ1-1; D unclear. Germline lookup yields CDR1 LNHDA and CDR2 SQIVND (reference sequence). The CDR3 is 13 amino acids. Trimming stripped 10 bases from V and 4 bases from J, with 16 bases between. The CDR3 DNA follows: TGTGCCACCGACAACGCGTTGGGCACTGAAGCTTTCTTT. Protein sequence: CATDNALGTEAFF.

This clonotype occurred many times. The chain joins TRBV28 to TRBJ1-1, with 8 bases matching TRBD1. Germline V gene sequence: CDR1 MDHEN, CDR2 SYDVKM. The CDR3 loop spans 15 amino acids. V was clipped by 4 bases and J by 2 bases; unmatched bases: 6. CDR3 DNA sequence: TGTGCCAGCAGTTCTGACAGGGGTCTTAACACTGAAGCTTTCTTT. This sequence encodes CASSSDRGLNTEAFF. The variable domain in full, completed from reference TRBV28 and TRBJ1-1, reads DVKVTQSSRYLVKRTGEKVFLECVQDMDHENMFWYRQDPGLGLRLIYFSYDVKMKEKGDIPEGYSVSREKKERFSLILESASTNQTSMYLCASSSDRGLNTEAFFGQGTRLTVV.

This clonotype was counted at least ten times. This chain joins TRBV7-9 and TRBJ2-7; D is unresolved. V gave up 1 base and J gave up 0 bases, with 10 bases separating them. Germline V gives CDR1 SEHNR, CDR2 FQNEAQ (reference sequence). This CDR3 region has 15 residues. The CDR3 region is CASSLGEGISYEQYF. For the CDR3, the DNA is TGTGCCAGCAGCTTAGGTGAAGGGATCTCCTACGAGCAGTACTTC.

The CDR3: CASLHGSSGNTIYF. For the CDR3, the DNA is TGTGCCAGCCTGCACGGCAGCTCTGGAAACACCATATATTTT. The chain links TRBV11-2 to TRBJ1-3; D is ambiguous. Germline loops: CDR1 SGHAT, CDR2 FQNNGV. CDR3 length: 14 amino acids. V lost 8 bases and J 0 bases, leaving 11 bases between the germline ends.

On this clonotype itself: A much larger clonotype is one base distant, so this may be a read error. This is likely a read error, given that the CDR3 carries no conserved phenylalanine or tryptophan at its end. The CDR3 DNA reads TGTGCCAGCAGTGAATTCGACCGGGACAGCTATGGCTACACCTTA. It codes for CASSEFDRDSYGYTL. J is TRBJ1-2 and V is TRBV6-1; 7 nucleotides agree with TRBD1. CDR1 and CDR2 from the germline V gene are MNHNS and SASEGT. The junction had 7 bases not matched to a gene; V was cut back by 2 bases and J by 4 bases. The CDR3 is 15 residues long.

In its sample, this clonotype was seen many times. The V call is TRBV10-3, the J call TRBJ2-7, with TRBD1 as a possible D gene (6 bases). The V and J ends lost 2 bases and 2 bases respectively, with 19 bases between them. The germline CDR1 and CDR2 sequences are ENHRY and SYGVKD. The CDR3 length is 17 residues. For the CDR3, the DNA is TGTGCCATCAGTGAGCGTCCCGACCAGGGGTTTCCCTACGAGCAGTACTTC. Residues: CAISERPDQGFPYEQYF.

The chain recombines TRBV5-6 with TRBJ2-1; no reliable D call. In germline, CDR1 is SGHDT, CDR2 YYEEEE. V dropped 4 bases and J dropped 8 bases, with 22 bases sitting between them. CDR3 length: 16 amino acids. CDR3 loop: CASSPPSRPYRDEQFF. The DNA of the CDR3 is TGTGCCAGCAGCCCACCCTCGAGACCATATAGGGATGAGCAGTTCTTC.

This clonotype came up many times. This sequence joins TRBV7-8 and TRBJ2-1; TRBD2 agrees at 9 bases. Germline V gene lookup returns CDR1 SGHVS and CDR2 FQNEAQ. CDR3 length: 19 amino acids. Trimming took 2 bases from V and 7 from J; bases not matched to a gene: 18. CDR3 coding DNA: TGTGCCAGCAGCTTATCCCCAGCGGGAGGCCTGATGGAGAATAATGAGCAGTTCTTC. It translates to CASSLSPAGGLMENNEQFF.

This clonotype was picked up many times. J is TRBJ2-4 and V is TRBV28; a weak D match, TRBD2 (6 bases). Germline CDR1 and CDR2: MDHEN and SYDVKM. The CDR3 extends over 12 amino acids. Trimming left V 6 bases short and J 10 bases short, with 13 bases between. The CDR3 loop reads CASSPEGRIQYF. CDR3 nucleotides: TGTGCCAGCAGCCCTGAGGGGAGGATTCAGTACTTC.

This clonotype occurred many times. V and J are TRBV7-9 and TRBJ1-3, with unresolved D. Trimming shortened V by 10 bases and J by 4 bases, and 2 bases separated the two germline ends. This CDR3 spans 9 amino acids. Germline V gene sequence: CDR1 SEHNR, CDR2 FQNEAQ (reference sequence). The CDR3 nucleotides are TGTGCCATCGGAAACACCATATATTTT. Amino acid sequence: CAIGNTIYF.

This clonotype came up a few times. The genes are TRBV30 and TRBJ2-7; D not certain. This CDR3 has 12 residues. Germline assignment: CDR1 GTSNPN and CDR2 SVGIG (reference sequence). Between the trimmed V and J ends, which lost 1 base and 2 bases, there was a span of 6 bases. Here the CDR3 reads CAWSDSTYEQYF. DNA for the CDR3: TGTGCCTGGAGTGACTCGACCTACGAGCAGTACTTC.

Many counts were recorded for this clonotype. This chain connects TRBV7-3 to TRBJ1-3, with D uncertain. This CDR3 is built from 15 residues. Trimming stripped 5 bases from V and 0 bases from J, with 11 bases between. Germline V CDR1 and CDR2: SGHTA, FQGTGA. Here the CDR3 reads CASSPDQSSGNTIYF. In nucleotides, the CDR3 is TGTGCCAGCAGCCCCGATCAGAGCTCTGGAAACACCATATATTTT. Complete variable domain (other parts from reference TRBV7-3 and TRBJ1-3): GAGVSQTPSNKVTEKGKYVELRCDPISGHTALYWYRQSLGQGPEFLIYFQGTGAADDSGLPNDRFFAVRPEGSVSTLKIQRTERGDSAVYLCASSPDQSSGNTIYFGEGSWLTVV.

This clonotype came up a few times. This chain joins TRBV19 and TRBJ2-7; 10 bases are a match to TRBD1. The CDR3 has 12 residues. Trimming at V came to 9 bases and at J to 7 bases, leaving 6 bases not matched to a gene. Germline-derived CDR1 and CDR2 are LNHDA and SQIVND (reference sequence). The CDR3 DNA reads TGTGCCAGCCGACAGGGGGCGGGGGAGCAGTACTTC. Protein sequence: CASRQGAGEQYF. The whole variable domain, remainder taken from reference TRBV19 and TRBJ2-7, is DGGITQSPKYLFRKEGQNVTLSCEQNLNHDAMYWYRQDPGQGLRLIYYSQIVNDFQKGDIAEGYSVSREKKESFPLTVTSAQKNPTAFYLCASRQGAGEQYFGPGTRLTVT.

The rearrangement joins TRBV12-3 or TRBV12-4 to TRBJ1-6; D is unclear. The V end was cut by 6 bases, the J end by 16 bases, with 19 bases between. The CDR3 is 13 amino acids. The CDR3 loop reads CASSLVGSSVLHF. The CDR3 DNA reads TGTGCCAGCAGCCTCGTAGGGTCGAGCGTTCTCCACTTT.

At least ten counts were recorded for this clonotype. The chain links TRBV7-9 to TRBJ2-5; D perhaps matches TRBD1 (6 bases). Germline loops: CDR1 SEHNR, CDR2 FQNEAQ (reference sequence). The CDR3 contains 16 residues. V lost 5 bases and J 5 bases, leaving 21 bases between the germline ends. CDR3 in DNA: TGTGCCAGCAGCCCCCGACAGGCCATTAGTGGGGAGACCCAGTACTTC. It specifies CASSPRQAISGETQYF. The full variable domain, rest sourced from reference TRBV7-9 and TRBJ2-5, is DTGVSQNPRHKITKRGQNVTFRCDPISEHNRLYWYRQTLGQGPEFLTYFQNEAQLEKSRLLSDRFSAERPKGSFSTLEIQRTEQGDSAMYLCASSPRQAISGETQYFGPGTRLLVL.

The rearrangement joins TRBV29-1 to TRBJ2-2; D may be TRBD1 or TRBD2 (6 bases each). V lost 3 bases and J 7 bases, leaving 12 bases between the germline ends. The germline CDR1 and CDR2 sequences are SQVTM and ANQGSEA. The CDR3 has 13 residues. The CDR3 bases are TGCAGCGTTGAGGACGGGGGCGGCGGGGAGCTGTTTTTT. Translated: CSVEDGGGGELFF.

V usage is TRBV6-1 and J usage is TRBJ2-3; TRBD1 agrees at 7 bases. The CDR3 is 15 residues long. V lost 5 bases, J lost 1 base, and 6 bases stayed unmatched. Per the germline V gene, CDR1 is MNHNS and CDR2 is SASEGT. The CDR3 bases are TGTGCCAGCAGTCGGTACAGGGGTGGCACAGATACGCAGTATTTT. This encodes CASSRYRGGTDTQYF.